What follows describes a single TCR beta chain. Here immunoSEQ multiplex PCR was the method, and the copy in TCRdb shows in-frame clones only, minus some. The sample has 560,000 or so clones, roughly 95% seen once. It was CD45RO-negative cells, positively selected for CCR7, that made up naive CD8 cells, with terminally differentiated effector memory CD45RA+ cells excluded. The sample belongs to a study of shared clonotypes between healthy human individuals. V lost 5 bases to trimming and J lost 0 bases, with 15 bases between them. The CDR3 runs to 16 residues. Germline values: CDR1 SEHNR, CDR2 FQNEAQ (reference sequence).

The sample was naive CD8+ T cells sorted from blood. The chain links TRBV7-9 to TRBJ2-3; D is unclear. The source is a woman aged 25 to 39 in good health. The CDR3 sequence: CASSHPKTTSTDTQYF. CDR3 nucleotide sequence: TGTGCCAGCAGCCACCCCAAAACCACGAGCACAGATACGCAGTATTTT.